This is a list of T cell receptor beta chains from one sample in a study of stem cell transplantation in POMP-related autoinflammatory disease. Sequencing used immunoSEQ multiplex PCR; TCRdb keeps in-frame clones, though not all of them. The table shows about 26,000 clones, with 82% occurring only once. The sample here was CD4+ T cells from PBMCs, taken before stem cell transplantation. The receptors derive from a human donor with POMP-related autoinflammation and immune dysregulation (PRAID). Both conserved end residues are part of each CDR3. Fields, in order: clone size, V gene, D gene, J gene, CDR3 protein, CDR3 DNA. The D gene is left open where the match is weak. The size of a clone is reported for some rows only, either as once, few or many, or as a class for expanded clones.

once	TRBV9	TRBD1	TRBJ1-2	CASSSRTGSNGYGYTF	TGTGCCAGCAGCTCCCGGACAGGGAGTAATGGGTATGGCTACACCTTC
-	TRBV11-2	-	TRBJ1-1	CASSLSGFDTEAFF	TGTGCCAGCAGCTTATCGGGGTTCGACACTGAAGCTTTCTTT
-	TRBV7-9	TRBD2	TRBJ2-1	CASSPTSGASHNEQFF	TGTGCCAGCAGCCCAACTAGCGGTGCCTCCCATAATGAGCAGTTCTTC
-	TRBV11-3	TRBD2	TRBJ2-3	CASGVAGVSTDTQYF	TGTGCCAGCGGGGTAGCGGGGGTTAGCACAGATACGCAGTATTTT
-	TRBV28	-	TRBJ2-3	CASRVGADTQYF	TGTGCCAGCCGAGTAGGGGCAGATACGCAGTATTTT
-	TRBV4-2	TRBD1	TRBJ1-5	CASSQGQDNQPQHF	TGTGCCAGCAGCCAGGGACAGGACAATCAGCCCCAGCATTTT
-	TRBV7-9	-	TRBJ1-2	CASSLQGDYGYTF	TGTGCCAGCAGCCTACAGGGAGATTATGGCTACACCTTC
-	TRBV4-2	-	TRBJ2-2	CATAASNTGELFF	TGTGCCACGGCCGCTTCGAACACCGGGGAGCTGTTTTTT
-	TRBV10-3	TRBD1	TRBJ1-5	CAISDPGQGFGSNQPQHF	TGTGCCATCAGTGACCCGGGACAGGGTTTCGGGAGCAATCAGCCCCAGCATTTT
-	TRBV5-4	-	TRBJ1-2	CASKPTDIFRYGYTF	TGTGCCAGCAAACCGACCGACATCTTTCGGTATGGCTACACCTTC
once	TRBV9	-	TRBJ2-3	CASSVEGRSTDTQYF	TGTGCCAGCAGCGTAGAGGGCCGCAGCACAGATACGCAGTATTTT
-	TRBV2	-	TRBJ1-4	CASKRETEKLFF	TGTGCCAGCAAACGCGAGACGGAAAAACTGTTTTTT
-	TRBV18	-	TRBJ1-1	CASSPPNTEAFF	TGTGCCAGCTCACCACCGAACACTGAAGCTTTCTTT
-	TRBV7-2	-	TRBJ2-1	CASSGRLWQLSSYNEQFF	TGTGCCAGCAGCGGAAGACTTTGGCAGCTAAGCTCCTACAATGAGCAGTTCTTC
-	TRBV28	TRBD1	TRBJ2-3	CASSPRQGAPPDTQYF	TGTGCCAGCAGTCCCCGCCAGGGGGCGCCCCCGGATACGCAGTATTTT
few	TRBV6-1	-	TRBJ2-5	CASDPLARGRETQYF	TGTGCCAGCGATCCACTAGCACGGGGCCGAGAGACCCAGTACTTC
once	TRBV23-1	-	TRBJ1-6	CASSQPTVSSYNSPLHF	TGCGCCAGCAGTCAACCGACCGTAAGCTCCTATAATTCACCCCTCCACTTT
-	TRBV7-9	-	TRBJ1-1	CASSLAPGVDGRRNTEAFF	TGTGCCAGCAGCTTAGCTCCTGGGGTCGATGGACGGCGGAACACTGAAGCTTTCTTT
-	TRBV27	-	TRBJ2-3	CASRISDTQYF	TGTGCCAGCCGAATATCAGATACGCAGTATTTT
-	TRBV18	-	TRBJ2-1	CASSLGIEQFF	TGTGCCAGCTCGCTAGGGATTGAGCAGTTCTTC
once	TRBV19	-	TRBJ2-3	CASSTLPGEGGTDTQYF	TGTGCCAGTAGTACCCTCCCGGGAGAGGGCGGCACAGATACGCAGTATTTT
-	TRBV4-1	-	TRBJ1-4	CASSQLTVEKLFF	TGCGCCAGCAGCCAACTGACAGTGGAAAAACTGTTTTTT
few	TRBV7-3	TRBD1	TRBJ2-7	CASASDRGLDEQYF	TGTGCCAGCGCATCAGACAGGGGGCTAGACGAGCAGTACTTC
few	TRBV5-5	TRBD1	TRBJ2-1	CASSWGQAPHNEQFF	TGTGCCAGCAGCTGGGGACAGGCTCCCCACAATGAGCAGTTCTTC
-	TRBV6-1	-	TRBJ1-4	CASSLRHITNEKLFF	TGTGCCAGCAGTCTCCGACATATAACTAATGAAAAACTGTTTTTT
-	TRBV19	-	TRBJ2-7	CASSPKAGADYEQYF	TGTGCCAGTTCCCCAAAGGCAGGGGCAGACTACGAGCAGTACTTC
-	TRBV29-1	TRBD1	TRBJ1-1	CSVEDQDRGTAFF	TGCAGCGTTGAAGACCAGGACAGGGGGACAGCTTTCTTT
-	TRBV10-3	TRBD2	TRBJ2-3	CAIGLVGTDTQYF	TGTGCCATCGGACTAGTCGGTACAGATACGCAGTATTTT
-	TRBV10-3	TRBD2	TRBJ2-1	CAIRGTGGYNEQFF	TGTGCCATCAGAGGGACGGGGGGGTACAATGAGCAGTTCTTC
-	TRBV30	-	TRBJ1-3	CAWGRVSGNTIYF	TGTGCCTGGGGCAGGGTTTCCGGAAACACCATATATTTT
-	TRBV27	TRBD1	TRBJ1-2	CASSLSAGQGRGYTF	TGTGCCAGCAGTTTATCAGCGGGACAGGGGCGAGGCTACACCTTC
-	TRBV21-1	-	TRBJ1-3	CASRHHDRGTGNTIYF	TGTGCCAGCCGCCACCATGACAGGGGAACTGGAAACACCATATATTTT
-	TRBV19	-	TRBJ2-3	CASSEGGTRTDTQYF	TGTGCCAGTTCGGAGGGGGGGACTCGCACAGATACGCAGTATTTT
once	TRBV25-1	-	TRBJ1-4	CASSEYWGEKLFF	TGTGCCAGCAGTGAATACTGGGGGGAAAAACTGTTTTTT
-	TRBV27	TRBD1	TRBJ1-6	CASSVKTGTGAGSPLHF	TGTGCCAGCAGCGTTAAAACCGGGACAGGGGCAGGGTCACCCCTCCACTTT
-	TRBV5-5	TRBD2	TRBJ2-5	CASSLGLARYQETQYF	TGTGCCAGCAGCTTGGGACTAGCGAGATACCAAGAGACCCAGTACTTC
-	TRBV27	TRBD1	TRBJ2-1	CASSSPGGPYNEQFF	TGTGCCAGCAGTTCGCCAGGGGGCCCCTACAATGAGCAGTTCTTC
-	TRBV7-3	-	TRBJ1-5	CASSSSPDQPQHF	TGTGCCAGCAGCTCGTCCCCGGATCAGCCCCAGCATTTT
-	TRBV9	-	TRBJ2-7	CASSVGAGRYEQYF	TGTGCCAGCAGCGTAGGCGCAGGGCGCTACGAGCAGTACTTC
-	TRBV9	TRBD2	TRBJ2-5	CASSPRGRERETQYF	TGTGCCAGCAGCCCCCGCGGGCGGGAGCGAGAGACCCAGTACTTC
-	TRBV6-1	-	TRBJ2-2	CASRTGELFF	TGTGCCAGCAGGACCGGGGAGCTGTTTTTT
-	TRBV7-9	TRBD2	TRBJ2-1	CASIPTSGRGDEQFF	TGTGCCAGCATCCCGACTAGCGGGAGAGGCGATGAGCAGTTCTTC
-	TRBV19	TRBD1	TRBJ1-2	CASTSLRGAGGNYGYTF	TGTGCCAGTACCTCCCTAAGAGGGGCAGGGGGCAACTATGGCTACACCTTC
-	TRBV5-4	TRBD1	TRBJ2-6	CASSFRDRHSGANVLTF	TGTGCCAGCAGCTTCCGGGACAGGCACTCTGGGGCCAACGTCCTGACTTTC
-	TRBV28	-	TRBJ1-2	CASTPRPGDPYGYTF	TGTGCCAGCACCCCTCGGCCCGGGGATCCGTATGGCTACACCTTC
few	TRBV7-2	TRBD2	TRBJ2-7	CASSRAGVNYEQYF	TGTGCCAGCAGCCGGGCGGGGGTCAACTACGAGCAGTACTTC
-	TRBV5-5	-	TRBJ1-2	CASSLKGESYGYTF	TGTGCCAGCAGCTTGAAAGGGGAGAGCTATGGCTACACCTTC
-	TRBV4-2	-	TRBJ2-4	CASSQDLDGRQYF	TGTGCCAGCAGCCAAGATCTCGACGGGCGGCAGTACTTC
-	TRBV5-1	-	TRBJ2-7	CASSLGVVSSYEQYF	TGCGCCAGCAGCTTGGGAGTCGTAAGCTCCTACGAGCAGTACTTC
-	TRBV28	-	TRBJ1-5	CASEDGNQPQHF	TGTGCCAGCGAAGATGGTAATCAGCCCCAGCATTTT
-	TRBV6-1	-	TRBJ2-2	CASSAVAGELFF	TGTGCCAGCAGTGCAGTCGCCGGGGAGCTGTTTTTT
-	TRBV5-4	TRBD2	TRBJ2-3	CASSLASGVSTDTQYF	TGTGCCAGCAGCTTGGCTAGCGGAGTCAGCACAGATACGCAGTATTTT
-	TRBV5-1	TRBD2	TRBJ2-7	CASSLASSGRMLYEQYF	TGCGCCAGCAGCTTGGCGTCTAGCGGAAGGATGTTATACGAGCAGTACTTC
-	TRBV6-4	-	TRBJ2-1	CASSDVGRYNEQFF	TGTGCCAGCAGTGACGTAGGGCGCTACAATGAGCAGTTCTTC
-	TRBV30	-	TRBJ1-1	CAWSFGQSLDTEAFF	TGTGCCTGGAGCTTCGGACAGTCCTTGGACACTGAAGCTTTCTTT
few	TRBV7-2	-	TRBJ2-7	CASSLAAGSSYEQYF	TGTGCCAGCAGCTTAGCGGCAGGGAGCTCCTACGAGCAGTACTTC
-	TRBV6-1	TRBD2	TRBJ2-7	CASSEGTSVSYEQYF	TGTGCCAGCAGTGAAGGGACTAGCGTCTCCTACGAGCAGTACTTC